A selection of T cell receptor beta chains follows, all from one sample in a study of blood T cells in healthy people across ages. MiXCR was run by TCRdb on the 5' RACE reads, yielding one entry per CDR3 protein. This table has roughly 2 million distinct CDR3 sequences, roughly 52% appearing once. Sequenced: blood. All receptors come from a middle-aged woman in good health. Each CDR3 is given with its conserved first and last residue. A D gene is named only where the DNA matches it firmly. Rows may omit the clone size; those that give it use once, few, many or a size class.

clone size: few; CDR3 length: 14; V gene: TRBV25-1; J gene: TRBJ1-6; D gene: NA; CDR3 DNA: TGTGCCAGCAGTGACAGTCAGGAGAATTCACCCCTCCACTTT; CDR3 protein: CASSDSQENSPLHF
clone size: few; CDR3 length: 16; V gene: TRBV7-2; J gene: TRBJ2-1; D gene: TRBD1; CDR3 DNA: TGTGCCAGCAGCTTCGGGACAGGGGGCTTTAGCAATGAGCAGTTCTTC; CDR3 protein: CASSFGTGGFSNEQFF
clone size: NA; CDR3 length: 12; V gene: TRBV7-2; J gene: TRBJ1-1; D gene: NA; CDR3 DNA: TGTGCCAGCAGCTCGAGCTGGGAGGAAGCTTTCTTT; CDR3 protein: CASSSSWEEAFF
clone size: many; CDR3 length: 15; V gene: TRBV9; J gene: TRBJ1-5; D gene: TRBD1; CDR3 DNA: TGTGCCAGCAGCCCGGGACAGGGGGCAGGTCAGCCCCAGCATTTT; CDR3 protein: CASSPGQGAGQPQHF
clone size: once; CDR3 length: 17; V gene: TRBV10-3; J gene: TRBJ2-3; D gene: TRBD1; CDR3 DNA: TGTGCCATCAGTGAGCCAACCCTACAGGGGGCAACAGATACGCAGTATTTT; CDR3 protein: CAISEPTLQGATDTQYF
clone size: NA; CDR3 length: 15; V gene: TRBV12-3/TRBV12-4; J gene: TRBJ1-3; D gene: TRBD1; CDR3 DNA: TGTGCCAGCAGCTTGGGACAGGGCACTGGAAACACCATATATTTT; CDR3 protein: CASSLGQGTGNTIYF
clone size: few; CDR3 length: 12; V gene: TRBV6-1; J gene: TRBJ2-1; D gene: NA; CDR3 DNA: TGTGCCAGCATTGGGGGGAACAATGAGCAGTTCTTC; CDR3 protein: CASIGGNNEQFF
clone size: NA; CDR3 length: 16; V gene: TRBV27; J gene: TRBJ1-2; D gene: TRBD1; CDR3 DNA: TGTGCCAGCAGTCCTCGAAGGACAGGGGACCCTGAGGGCTACACCTTC; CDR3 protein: CASSPRRTGDPEGYTF
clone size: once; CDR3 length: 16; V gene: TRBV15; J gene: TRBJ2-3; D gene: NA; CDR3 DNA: TGTGCCACCAGCATTACAGCGGCATACAGCACAGATACGCAGTATTTT; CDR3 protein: CATSITAAYSTDTQYF
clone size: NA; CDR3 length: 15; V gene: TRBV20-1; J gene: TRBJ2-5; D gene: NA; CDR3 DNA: TGCAGTGCTAGAGATCCGCAGGGAACGATGGAGACCCAGTACTTC; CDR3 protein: CSARDPQGTMETQYF
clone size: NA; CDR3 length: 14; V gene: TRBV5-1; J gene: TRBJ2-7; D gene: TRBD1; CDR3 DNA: TGCGCCAGCAGCTGGCAGGGGGCGGACTACGAGCAGTACTTC; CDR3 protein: CASSWQGADYEQYF
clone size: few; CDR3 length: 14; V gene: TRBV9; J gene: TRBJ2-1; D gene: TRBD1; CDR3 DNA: TGTGCCAGCAGCGTTGGGACAGGAGTTGAGGAGCAGTTCTTC; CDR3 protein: CASSVGTGVEEQFF
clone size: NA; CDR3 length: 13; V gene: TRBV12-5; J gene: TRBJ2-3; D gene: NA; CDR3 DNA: TGTGCTAGTGGTCCCCCGGTGGGGCTTACGCAGTATTTT; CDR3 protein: CASGPPVGLTQYF
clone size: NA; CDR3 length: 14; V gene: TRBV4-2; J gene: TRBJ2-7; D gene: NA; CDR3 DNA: TGTGCCAGCAGCCCAGGGGAACCGTCCTACGGGCAGTACTTC; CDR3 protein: CASSPGEPSYGQYF
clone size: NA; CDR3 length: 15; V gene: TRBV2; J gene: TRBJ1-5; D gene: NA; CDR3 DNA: TGTGCCAGCAGTGTGAGCAGGGGCCTCAATCAGCCCCAGCATTTT; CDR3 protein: CASSVSRGLNQPQHF
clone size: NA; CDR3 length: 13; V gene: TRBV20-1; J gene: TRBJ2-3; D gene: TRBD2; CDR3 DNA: TGCAGTGCTGGGACTAGCGGGCCAGATACGCAGTATTTT; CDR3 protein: CSAGTSGPDTQYF
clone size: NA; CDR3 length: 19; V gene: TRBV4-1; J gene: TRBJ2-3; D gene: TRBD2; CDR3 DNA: TGCGCCAGCAGCCAAGAAAGGAGCGGGGGGGTAGGGAGCACAGATACGCAGTATTTT; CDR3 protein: CASSQERSGGVGSTDTQYF
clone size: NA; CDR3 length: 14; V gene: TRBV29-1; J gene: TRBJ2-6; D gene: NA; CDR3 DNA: TGCAGCGTTGCACCAGGGCCCGGGGCCAACGTCCTGACTTTC; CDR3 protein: CSVAPGPGANVLTF
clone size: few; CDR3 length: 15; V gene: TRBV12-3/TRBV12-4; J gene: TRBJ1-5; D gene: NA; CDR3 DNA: TGTGCCAGCAGTTTTGGGCAGGGAGGGAATCAGCCCCAGCATTTT; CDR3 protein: CASSFGQGGNQPQHF
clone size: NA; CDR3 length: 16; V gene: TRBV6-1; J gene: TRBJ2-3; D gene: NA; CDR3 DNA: TGTGCCAGCAGTGATATCCCGGACCCTCGCACAGATACGCAGTATTTT; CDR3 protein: CASSDIPDPRTDTQYF
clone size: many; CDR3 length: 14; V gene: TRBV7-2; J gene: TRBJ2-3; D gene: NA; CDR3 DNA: TGTGCCAGCAGCTGGGCGACTCGCACAGATACGCAGTATTTT; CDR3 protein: CASSWATRTDTQYF
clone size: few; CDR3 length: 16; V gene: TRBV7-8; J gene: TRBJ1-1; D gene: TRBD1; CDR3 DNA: TGTGCCAGCAGCTTAGCAGGGGCCAGGGGGTACACTGAAGCTTTCTTT; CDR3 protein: CASSLAGARGYTEAFF
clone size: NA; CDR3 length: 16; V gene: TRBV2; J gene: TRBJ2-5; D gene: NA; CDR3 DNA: TGTGCCAGCAGTGAAAGTGCAGGGGCCCTCCAAGAGACCCAGTACTTC; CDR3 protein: CASSESAGALQETQYF
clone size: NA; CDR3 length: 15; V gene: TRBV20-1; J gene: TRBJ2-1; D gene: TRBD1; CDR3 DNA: TGCAGTGCTAGAGTCAGGGGGAGATTTTACAATGAGCAGTACTTT; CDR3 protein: CSARVRGRFYNEQYF
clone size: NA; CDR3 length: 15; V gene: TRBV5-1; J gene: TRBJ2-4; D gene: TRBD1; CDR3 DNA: TGCGCCAGCAGCCCCGGGACAGGAGCCAAAAACATTCAGTACTTC; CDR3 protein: CASSPGTGAKNIQYF
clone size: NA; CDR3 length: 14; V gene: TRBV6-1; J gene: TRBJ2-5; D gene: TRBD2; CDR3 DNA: TGTGCCAGCAGTGAGCCGGGGAGGGGAGAGACCCAGTACTTC; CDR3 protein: CASSEPGRGETQYF
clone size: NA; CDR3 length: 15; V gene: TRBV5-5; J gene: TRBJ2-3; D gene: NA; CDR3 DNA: TGTGCCAGCAGCTTTCGGGGCGAGAGCACAGATACGCAGTATTTT; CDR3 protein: CASSFRGESTDTQYF
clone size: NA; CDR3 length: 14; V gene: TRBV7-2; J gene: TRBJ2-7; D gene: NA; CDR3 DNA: TGTGCCAGCAGCTTTGCGGGACACTTCTACGAGCAGTACTTC; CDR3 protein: CASSFAGHFYEQYF
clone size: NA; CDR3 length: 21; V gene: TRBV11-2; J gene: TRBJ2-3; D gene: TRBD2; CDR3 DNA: TGTGCCAGCAGCTTACGTCCAGGGCTAGCGGGCCCGAAGAGGCACACAGATACGCAGTATTTT; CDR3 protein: CASSLRPGLAGPKRHTDTQYF
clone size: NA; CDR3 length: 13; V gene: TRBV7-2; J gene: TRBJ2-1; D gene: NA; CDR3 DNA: TGTGCCAGCAGCTCGACCCCAGGAGAGACCCAGTTCTTC; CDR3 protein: CASSSTPGETQFF
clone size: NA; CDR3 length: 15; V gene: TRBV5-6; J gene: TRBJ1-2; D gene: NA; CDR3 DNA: TGTGCCAGCAGCTTGGGGTTACTACAGTCTTCCGGCTACACCTTC; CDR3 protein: CASSLGLLQSSGYTF
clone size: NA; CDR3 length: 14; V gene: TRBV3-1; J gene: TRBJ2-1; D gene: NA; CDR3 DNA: TGTGCCAGCAGCCAAGTTCCTGGGCGTTTGGAGCAGTTCTTC; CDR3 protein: CASSQVPGRLEQFF
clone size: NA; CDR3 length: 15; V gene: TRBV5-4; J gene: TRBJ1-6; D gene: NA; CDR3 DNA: TGTGCCAGCAGCTTGGTCTCCGGGTCAAATTCACCCCTCCACTTT; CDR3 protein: CASSLVSGSNSPLHF